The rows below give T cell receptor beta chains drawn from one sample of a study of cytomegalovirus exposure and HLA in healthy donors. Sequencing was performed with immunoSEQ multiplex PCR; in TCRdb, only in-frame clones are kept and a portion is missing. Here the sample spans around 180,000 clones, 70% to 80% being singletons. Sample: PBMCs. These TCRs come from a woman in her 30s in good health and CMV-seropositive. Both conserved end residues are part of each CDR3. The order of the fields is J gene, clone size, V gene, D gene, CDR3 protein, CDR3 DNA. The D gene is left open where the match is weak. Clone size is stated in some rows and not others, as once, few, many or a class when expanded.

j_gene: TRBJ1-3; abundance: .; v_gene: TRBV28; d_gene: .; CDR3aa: CASNRQGRSGNTIYF; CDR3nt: TGTGCCAGCAACCGGCAGGGGCGATCTGGAAACACCATATATTTT
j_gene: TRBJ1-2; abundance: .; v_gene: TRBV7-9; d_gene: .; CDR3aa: CASSLLNRAHGYTF; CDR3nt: TGTGCCAGCAGCTTACTGAACAGGGCACATGGCTACACCTTC
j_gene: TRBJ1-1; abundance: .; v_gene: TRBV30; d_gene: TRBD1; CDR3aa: CAWSRDRGPGTEAFF; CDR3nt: TGTGCCTGGAGTCGGGACAGGGGGCCGGGAACTGAAGCTTTCTTT
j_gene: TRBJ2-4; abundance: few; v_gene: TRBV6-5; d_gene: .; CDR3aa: CASSYAAARAKNIQYF; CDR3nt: TGTGCCAGCAGTTACGCGGCGGCCCGGGCCAAAAACATTCAGTACTTC
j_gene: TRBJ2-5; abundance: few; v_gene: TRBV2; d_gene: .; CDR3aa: CASSEGPQETQYF; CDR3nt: TGTGCCAGCAGTGAAGGGCCCCAAGAGACCCAGTACTTC
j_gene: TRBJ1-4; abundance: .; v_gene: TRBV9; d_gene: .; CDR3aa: CASSIRPLQGLGEKLFF; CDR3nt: TGTGCCAGCAGCATCCGGCCGTTACAGGGTCTTGGCGAAAAACTGTTTTTT
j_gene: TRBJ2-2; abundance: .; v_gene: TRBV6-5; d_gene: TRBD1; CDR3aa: CASSPRDRGTGELFF; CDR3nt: TGTGCCAGCAGTCCCCGGGACAGGGGTACCGGGGAGCTGTTTTTT
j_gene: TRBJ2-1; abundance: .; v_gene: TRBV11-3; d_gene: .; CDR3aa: CASSQTTSGASSYNEQFF; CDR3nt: TGTGCCAGCAGCCAGACTACGAGCGGAGCCAGCTCCTACAATGAGCAGTTCTTC
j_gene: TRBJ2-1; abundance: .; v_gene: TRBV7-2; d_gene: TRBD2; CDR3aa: CASSLSASGSWGGEQFF; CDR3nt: TGTGCCAGCAGCTTATCGGCTAGCGGGAGTTGGGGGGGTGAGCAGTTCTTC
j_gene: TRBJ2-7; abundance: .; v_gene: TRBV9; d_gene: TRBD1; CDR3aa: CASSPQTGANYEQYF; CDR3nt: TGTGCCAGCAGCCCACAGACAGGGGCCAACTACGAGCAGTACTTC
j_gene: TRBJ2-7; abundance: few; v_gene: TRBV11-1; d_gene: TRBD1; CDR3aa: CASSLGQGLGEQYF; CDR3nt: TGTGCCAGCAGCTTAGGACAGGGGCTGGGGGAGCAGTACTTC
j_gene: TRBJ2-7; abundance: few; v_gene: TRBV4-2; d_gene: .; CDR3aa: CASSLGTLLTYEQYF; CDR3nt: TGTGCCAGCAGCCTTGGGACACTTCTTACCTACGAGCAGTACTTC
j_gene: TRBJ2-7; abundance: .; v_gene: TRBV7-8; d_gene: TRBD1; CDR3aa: CASSPLTGTRGEQYF; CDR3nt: TGTGCCAGCAGCCCACTGACAGGGACCCGGGGTGAGCAGTACTTC
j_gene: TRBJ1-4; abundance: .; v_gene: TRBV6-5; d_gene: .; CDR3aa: CASSYSDGGGREKLFF; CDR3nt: TGTGCCAGCAGTTACTCGGACGGGGGTGGGCGGGAAAAACTGTTTTTT
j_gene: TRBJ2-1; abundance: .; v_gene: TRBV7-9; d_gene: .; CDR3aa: CASSLGMAGYLEQFF; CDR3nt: TGTGCCAGCAGCTTAGGTATGGCAGGGTACCTTGAGCAGTTCTTC
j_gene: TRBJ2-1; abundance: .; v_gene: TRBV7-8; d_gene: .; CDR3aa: CASSLDGGIEQFF; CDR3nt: TGTGCCAGCAGCTTAGACGGCGGGATTGAGCAGTTCTTC
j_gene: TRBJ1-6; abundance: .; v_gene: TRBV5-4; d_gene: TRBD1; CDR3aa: CASSLRDSNSPLHF; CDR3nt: TGTGCCAGCAGCTTGCGGGACAGTAATTCACCCCTCCACTTT
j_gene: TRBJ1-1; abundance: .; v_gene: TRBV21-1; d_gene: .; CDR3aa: CASSKAKEMNTEAFF; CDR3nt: TGTGCCAGCAGCAAAGCGAAGGAGATGAACACTGAAGCTTTCTTT
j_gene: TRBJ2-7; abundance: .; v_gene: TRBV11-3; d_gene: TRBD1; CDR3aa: CASSLGGQGYEQYF; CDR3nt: TGTGCCAGCAGCTTAGGAGGACAGGGCTACGAGCAGTACTTC
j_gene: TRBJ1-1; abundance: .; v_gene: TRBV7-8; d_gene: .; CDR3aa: CASSLGSPTGNTEAFF; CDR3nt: TGTGCCAGCAGCTTAGGGTCGCCCACGGGGAACACTGAAGCTTTCTTT
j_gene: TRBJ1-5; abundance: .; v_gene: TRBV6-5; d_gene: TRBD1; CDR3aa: CASSPDRGRNQPQHF; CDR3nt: TGTGCCAGCAGCCCCGACAGGGGACGCAATCAGCCCCAGCATTTT
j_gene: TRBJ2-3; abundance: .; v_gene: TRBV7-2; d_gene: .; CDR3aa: CASSLWRGGSQRDTQYF; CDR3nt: TGTGCCAGCAGCTTATGGCGAGGAGGGAGCCAAAGAGATACGCAGTATTTT
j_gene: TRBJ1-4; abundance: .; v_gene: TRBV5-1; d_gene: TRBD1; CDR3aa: CASSPEEGDSQLFF; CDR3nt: TGCGCCAGCAGCCCCGAGGAGGGGGACAGCCAACTGTTTTTT
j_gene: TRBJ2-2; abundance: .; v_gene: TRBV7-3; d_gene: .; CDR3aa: CASSLVVAGELFF; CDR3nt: TGTGCCAGCAGCTTAGTCGTTGCCGGGGAGCTGTTTTTT
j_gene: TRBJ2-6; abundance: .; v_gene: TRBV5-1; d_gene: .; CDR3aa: CASSLVGMVSGANVLTF; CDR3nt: TGCGCCAGCAGCTTGGTCGGGATGGTCTCTGGGGCCAACGTCCTGACTTTC
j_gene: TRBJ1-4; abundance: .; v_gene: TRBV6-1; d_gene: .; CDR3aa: CASSPFNEKLFF; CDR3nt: TGTGCCAGCAGTCCCTTTAATGAAAAACTGTTTTTT
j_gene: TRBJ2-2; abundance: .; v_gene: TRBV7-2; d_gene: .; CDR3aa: CASSLAGGGNTGELFF; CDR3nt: TGTGCCAGCAGCTTAGCGGGAGGGGGGAACACCGGGGAGCTGTTTTTT
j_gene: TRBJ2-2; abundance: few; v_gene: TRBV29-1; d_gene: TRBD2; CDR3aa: CSVAGGSNTGELFF; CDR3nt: TGCAGCGTGGCGGGAGGGTCGAACACCGGGGAGCTGTTTTTT
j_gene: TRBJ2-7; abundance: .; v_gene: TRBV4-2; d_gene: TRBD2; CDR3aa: CASSQDRAGGPYEQYF; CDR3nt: TGTGCCAGCAGCCAAGATCGGGCGGGAGGCCCCTACGAGCAGTACTTC
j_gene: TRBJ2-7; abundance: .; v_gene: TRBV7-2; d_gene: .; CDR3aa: CASSFQGAVTSGESYEQYF; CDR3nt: TGTGCCAGCAGCTTCCAGGGGGCCGTGACTAGCGGAGAGTCCTACGAGCAGTACTTC
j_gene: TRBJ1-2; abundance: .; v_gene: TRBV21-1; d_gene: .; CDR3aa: CASSTPRDSTGRGYGYTF; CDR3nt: TGTGCCAGCAGCACTCCGCGGGACAGTACTGGTAGGGGCTATGGCTACACCTTC
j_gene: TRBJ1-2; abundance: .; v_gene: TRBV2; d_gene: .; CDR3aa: CASDGGRADGYTF; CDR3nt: TGTGCCAGTGATGGGGGCAGGGCGGACGGCTACACCTTC
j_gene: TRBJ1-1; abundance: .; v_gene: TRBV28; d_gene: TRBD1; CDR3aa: CASSLQGENTEAFF; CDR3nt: TGTGCCAGCAGTTTACAGGGGGAGAACACTGAAGCTTTCTTT
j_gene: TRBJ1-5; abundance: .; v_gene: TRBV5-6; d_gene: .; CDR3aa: CASSLAGLEYSNQPQHF; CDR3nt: TGTGCCAGCAGCTTGGCAGGGTTGGAATATAGCAATCAGCCCCAGCATTTT
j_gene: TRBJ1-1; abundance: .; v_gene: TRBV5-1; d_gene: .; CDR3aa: CASSQSQVNTEAFF; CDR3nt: TGCGCCAGCAGCCAATCACAGGTGAACACTGAAGCTTTCTTT
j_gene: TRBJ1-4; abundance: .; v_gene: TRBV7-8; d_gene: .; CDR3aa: CASSLNRATNEKLFF; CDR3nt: TGTGCCAGCAGCTTGAACAGAGCAACTAATGAAAAACTGTTTTTT
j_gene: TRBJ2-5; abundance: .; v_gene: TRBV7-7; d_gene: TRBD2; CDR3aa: CASSPSLAAGQETQYF; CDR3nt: TGTGCCAGCAGCCCTAGCCTAGCGGCAGGGCAAGAGACCCAGTACTTC
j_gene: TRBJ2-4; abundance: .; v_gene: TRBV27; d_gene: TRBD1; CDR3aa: CASSQGGQGYIQYF; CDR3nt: TGTGCCAGCAGTCAAGGGGGACAGGGTTACATTCAGTACTTC
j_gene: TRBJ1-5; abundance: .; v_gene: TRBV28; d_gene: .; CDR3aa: CASTRMNMGQKQPQHF; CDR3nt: TGTGCCAGCACTAGGATGAATATGGGGCAAAAACAGCCCCAGCATTTT
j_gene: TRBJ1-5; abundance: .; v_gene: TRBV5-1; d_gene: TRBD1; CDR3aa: CASSPGGTGDYSNQPQHF; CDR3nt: TGCGCCAGCAGCCCCGGAGGGACAGGGGACTATAGCAATCAGCCCCAGCATTTT
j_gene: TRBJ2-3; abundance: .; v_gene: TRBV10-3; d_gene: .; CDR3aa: CAISKELISDTQYF; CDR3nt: TGTGCCATCTCGAAGGAGCTCATTTCGGATACGCAGTATTTT
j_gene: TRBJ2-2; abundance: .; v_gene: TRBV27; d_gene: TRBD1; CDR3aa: CASSLARIGTARAGELFF; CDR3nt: TGTGCCAGCAGTTTGGCGCGCATCGGGACAGCTAGGGCCGGGGAGCTGTTTTTT
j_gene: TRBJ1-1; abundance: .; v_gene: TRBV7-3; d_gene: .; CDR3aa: CASSLYGRGNTEAFF; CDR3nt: TGTGCCAGCAGCTTATACGGGAGAGGCAACACTGAAGCTTTCTTT